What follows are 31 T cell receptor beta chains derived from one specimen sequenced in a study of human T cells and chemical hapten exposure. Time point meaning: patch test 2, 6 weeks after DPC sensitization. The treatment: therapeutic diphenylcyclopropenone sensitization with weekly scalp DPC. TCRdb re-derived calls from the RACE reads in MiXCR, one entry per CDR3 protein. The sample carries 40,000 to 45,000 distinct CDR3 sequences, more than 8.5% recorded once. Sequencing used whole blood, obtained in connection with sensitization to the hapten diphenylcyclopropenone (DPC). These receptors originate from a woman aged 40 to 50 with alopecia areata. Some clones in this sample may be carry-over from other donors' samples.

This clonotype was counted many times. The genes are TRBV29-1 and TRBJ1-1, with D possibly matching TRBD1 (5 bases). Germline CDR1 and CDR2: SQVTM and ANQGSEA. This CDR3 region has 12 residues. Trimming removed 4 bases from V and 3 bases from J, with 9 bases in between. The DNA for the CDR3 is TGCAGCGTTGTGCCGGGGGACACTGAAGCTTTCTTT. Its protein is CSVVPGDTEAFF.

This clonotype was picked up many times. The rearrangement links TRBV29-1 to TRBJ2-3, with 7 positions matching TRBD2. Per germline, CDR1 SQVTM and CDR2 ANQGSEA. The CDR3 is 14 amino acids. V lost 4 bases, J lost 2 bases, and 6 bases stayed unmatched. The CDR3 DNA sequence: TGCAGCGTTGGACGCGGGGGATCCACAGATACGCAGTATTTT. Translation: CSVGRGGSTDTQYF.

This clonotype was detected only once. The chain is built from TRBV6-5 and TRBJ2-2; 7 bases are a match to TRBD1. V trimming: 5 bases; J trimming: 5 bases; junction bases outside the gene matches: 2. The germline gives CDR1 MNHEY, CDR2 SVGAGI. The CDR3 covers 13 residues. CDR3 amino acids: CASSRGQTGELFF. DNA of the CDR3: TGTGCCAGCAGTAGGGGACAGACCGGGGAGCTGTTTTTT.

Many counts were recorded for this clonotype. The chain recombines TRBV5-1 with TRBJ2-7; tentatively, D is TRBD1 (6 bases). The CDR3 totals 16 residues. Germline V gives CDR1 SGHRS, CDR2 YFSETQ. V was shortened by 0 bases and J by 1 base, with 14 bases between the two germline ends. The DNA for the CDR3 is TGCGCCAGCAGCTTGGGTCACAGGGACCTATCCTACGAGCAGTACTTC. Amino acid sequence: CASSLGHRDLSYEQYF.

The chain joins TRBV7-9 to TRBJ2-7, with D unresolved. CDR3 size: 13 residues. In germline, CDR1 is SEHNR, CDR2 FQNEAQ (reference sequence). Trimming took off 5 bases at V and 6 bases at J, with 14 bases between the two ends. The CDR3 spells CASSPVPEVEQYF. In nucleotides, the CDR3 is TGTGCCAGCAGCCCGGTCCCCGAGGTCGAGCAGTACTTC.

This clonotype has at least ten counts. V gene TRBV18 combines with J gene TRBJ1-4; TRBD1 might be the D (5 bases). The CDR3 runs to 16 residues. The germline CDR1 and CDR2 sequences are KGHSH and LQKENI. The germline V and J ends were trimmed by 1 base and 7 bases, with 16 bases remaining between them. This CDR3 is CASSPRGRALGEKLFF. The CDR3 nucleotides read TGTGCCAGCTCACCACGGGGGAGAGCGCTCGGTGAAAAACTGTTTTTT.

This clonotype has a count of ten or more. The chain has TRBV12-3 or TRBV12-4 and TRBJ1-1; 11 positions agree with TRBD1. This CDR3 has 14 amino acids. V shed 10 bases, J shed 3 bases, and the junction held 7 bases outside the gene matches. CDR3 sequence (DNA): TGTGCCACCGAGGGACAGGGGGGAGACACTGAAGCTTTCTTT. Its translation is CATEGQGGDTEAFF.

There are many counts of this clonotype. CDR3 sequence: CASSSLGSEQFF. The CDR3 DNA is TGTGCCAGCAGCAGCCTAGGTAGTGAGCAGTTCTTC. The chain joins TRBV2 to TRBJ2-1; D is unclear. Germline V gene sequence: CDR1 SNHLY, CDR2 FYNNEI. The CDR3 loop spans 12 amino acids. V was clipped by 6 bases and J by 9 bases, with 12 bases between them.

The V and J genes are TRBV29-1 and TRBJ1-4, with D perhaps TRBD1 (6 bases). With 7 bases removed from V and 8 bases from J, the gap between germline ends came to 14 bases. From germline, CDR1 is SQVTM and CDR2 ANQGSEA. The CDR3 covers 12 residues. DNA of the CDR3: TGCAGCGCCGGCAGGGGACAAGAAAAACTGTTTTTT. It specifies CSAGRGQEKLFF.

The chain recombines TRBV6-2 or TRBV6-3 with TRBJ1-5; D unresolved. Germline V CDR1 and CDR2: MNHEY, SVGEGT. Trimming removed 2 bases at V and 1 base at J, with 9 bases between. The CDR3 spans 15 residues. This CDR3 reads CASSYRLPSNQPQHF. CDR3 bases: TGTGCCAGCAGTTACAGACTCCCAAGCAATCAGCCCCAGCATTTT.

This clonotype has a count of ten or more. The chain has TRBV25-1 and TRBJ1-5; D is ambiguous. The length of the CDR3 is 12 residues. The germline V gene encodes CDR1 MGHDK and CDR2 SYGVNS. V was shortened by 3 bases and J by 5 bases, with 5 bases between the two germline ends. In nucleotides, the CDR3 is TGTGCCAGCAGTGATGGGGATCAGCCCCAGCATTTT. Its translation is CASSDGDQPQHF.

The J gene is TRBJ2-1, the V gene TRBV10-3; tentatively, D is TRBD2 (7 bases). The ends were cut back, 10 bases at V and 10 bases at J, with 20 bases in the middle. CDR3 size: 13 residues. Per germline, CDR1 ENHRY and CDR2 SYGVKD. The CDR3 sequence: CATRPGGSQEQFF. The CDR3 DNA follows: TGTGCCACCCGCCCGGGGGGCTCGCAAGAGCAGTTCTTC.

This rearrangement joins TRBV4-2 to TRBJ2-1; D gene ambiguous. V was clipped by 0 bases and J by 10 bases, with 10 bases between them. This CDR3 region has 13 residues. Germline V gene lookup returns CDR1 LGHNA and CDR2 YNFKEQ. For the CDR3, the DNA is TGTGCCAGCAGCCAAGATCGCAGCCGGGAGCAGTTCTTC. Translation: CASSQDRSREQFF.

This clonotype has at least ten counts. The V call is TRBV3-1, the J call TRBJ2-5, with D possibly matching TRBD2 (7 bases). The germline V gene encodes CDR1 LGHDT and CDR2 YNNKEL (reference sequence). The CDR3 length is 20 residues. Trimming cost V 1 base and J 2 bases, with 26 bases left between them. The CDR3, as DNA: TGTGCCAGCAGCCAAGCCCCATTAGACGGGGGGCCTTATAATCAAGAGACCCAGTACTTC. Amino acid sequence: CASSQAPLDGGPYNQETQYF.

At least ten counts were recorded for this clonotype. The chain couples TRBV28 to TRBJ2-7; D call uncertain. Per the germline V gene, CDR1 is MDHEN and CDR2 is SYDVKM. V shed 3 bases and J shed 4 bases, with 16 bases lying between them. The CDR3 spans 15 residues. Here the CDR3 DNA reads TGTGCCAGCAGTTTGCCTTCGGACCTTTTGTACGAGCAGTACTTC. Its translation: CASSLPSDLLYEQYF.

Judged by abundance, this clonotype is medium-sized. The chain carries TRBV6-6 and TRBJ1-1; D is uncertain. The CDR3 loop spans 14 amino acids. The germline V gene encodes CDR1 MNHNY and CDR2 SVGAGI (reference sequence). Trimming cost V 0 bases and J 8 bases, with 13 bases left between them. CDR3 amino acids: CASSYSIGKEEAFF. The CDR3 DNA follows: TGTGCCAGCAGTTACTCGATAGGGAAGGAGGAAGCTTTCTTT.

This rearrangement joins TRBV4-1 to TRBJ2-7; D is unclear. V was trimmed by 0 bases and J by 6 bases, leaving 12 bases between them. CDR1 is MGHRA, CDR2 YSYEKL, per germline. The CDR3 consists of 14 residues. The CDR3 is CASSQEASALEQYF. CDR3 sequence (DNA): TGCGCCAGCAGCCAAGAAGCGTCAGCCCTCGAGCAGTACTTC.

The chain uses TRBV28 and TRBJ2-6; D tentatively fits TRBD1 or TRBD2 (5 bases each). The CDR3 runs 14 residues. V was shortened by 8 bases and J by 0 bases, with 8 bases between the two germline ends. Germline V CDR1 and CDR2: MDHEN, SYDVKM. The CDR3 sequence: CASGTISGANVLTF. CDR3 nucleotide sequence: TGTGCCAGCGGGACCATCTCTGGGGCCAACGTCCTGACTTTC.

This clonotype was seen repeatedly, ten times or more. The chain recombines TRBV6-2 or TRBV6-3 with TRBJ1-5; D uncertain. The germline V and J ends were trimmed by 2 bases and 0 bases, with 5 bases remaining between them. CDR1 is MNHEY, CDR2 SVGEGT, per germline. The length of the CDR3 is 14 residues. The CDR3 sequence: CASSYRASNQPQHF. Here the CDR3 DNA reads TGTGCCAGCAGTTACCGGGCTAGCAATCAGCCCCAGCATTTT.

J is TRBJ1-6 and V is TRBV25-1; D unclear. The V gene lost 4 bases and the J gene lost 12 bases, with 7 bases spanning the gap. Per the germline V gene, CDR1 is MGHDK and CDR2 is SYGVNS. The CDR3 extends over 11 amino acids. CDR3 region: CASSVGGPLHF. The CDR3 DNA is TGTGCCAGCAGTGTCGGCGGACCCCTCCACTTT.

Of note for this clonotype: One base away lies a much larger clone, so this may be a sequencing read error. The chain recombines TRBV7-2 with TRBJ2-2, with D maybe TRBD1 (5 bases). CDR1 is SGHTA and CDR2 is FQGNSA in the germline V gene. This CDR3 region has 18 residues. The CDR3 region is CVSSPDLLTARNTGELFF. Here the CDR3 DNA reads TGTGTCAGCAGCCCCGACCTCTTGACAGCGAGGAACACCGGGGAGCTGTTTTTT. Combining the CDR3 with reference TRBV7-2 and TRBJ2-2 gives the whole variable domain GAGVSQSPSNKVTEKGKDVELRCDPISGHTALYWYRQSLGQGLEFLIYFQGNSAPDKSGLPSDRFSAERTGGSVSTLTIQRTQQEDSAVYLCVSSPDLLTARNTGELFFGEGSRLTVL.

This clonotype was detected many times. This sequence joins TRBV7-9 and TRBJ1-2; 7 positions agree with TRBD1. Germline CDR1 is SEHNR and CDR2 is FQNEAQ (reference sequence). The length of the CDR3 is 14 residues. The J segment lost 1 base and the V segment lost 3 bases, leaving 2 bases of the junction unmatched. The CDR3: CASSLGQFNYGYTF. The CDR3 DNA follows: TGTGCCAGCAGCTTGGGACAGTTTAACTATGGCTACACCTTC. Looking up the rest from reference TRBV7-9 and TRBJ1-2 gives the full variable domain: DTGVSQNPRHKITKRGQNVTFRCDPISEHNRLYWYRQTLGQGPEFLTYFQNEAQLEKSRLLSDRFSAERPKGSFSTLEIQRTEQGDSAMYLCASSLGQFNYGYTFGSGTRLTVV.

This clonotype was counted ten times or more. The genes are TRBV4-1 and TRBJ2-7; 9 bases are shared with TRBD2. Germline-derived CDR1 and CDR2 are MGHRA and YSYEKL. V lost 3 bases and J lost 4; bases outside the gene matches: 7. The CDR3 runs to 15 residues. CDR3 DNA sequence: TGCGCCAGCAGCCACCGCGGGGGGGCCGGGTACGAGCAGTACTTC. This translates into CASSHRGGAGYEQYF.

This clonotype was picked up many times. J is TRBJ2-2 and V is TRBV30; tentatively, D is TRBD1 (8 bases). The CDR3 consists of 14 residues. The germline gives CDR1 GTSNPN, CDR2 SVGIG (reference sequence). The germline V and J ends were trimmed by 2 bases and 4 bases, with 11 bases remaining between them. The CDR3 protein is CAWSTGGGTGELFF. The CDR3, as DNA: TGTGCCTGGAGTACAGGGGGGGGCACCGGGGAGCTGTTTTTT.

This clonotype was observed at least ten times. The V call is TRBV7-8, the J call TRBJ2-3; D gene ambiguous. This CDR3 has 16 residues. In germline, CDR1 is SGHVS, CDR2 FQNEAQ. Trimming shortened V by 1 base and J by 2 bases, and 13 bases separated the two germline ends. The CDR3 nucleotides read TGTGCCAGCAGCTTAGAGATAGTAACAGTCACAGATACGCAGTATTTT. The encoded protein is CASSLEIVTVTDTQYF.

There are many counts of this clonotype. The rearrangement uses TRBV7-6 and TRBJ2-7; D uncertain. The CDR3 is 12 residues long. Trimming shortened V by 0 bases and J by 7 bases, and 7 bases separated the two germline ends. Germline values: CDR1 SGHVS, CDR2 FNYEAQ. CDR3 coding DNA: TGTGCCAGCAGCTTAGCGGGCTTAGAGCAGTACTTC. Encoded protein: CASSLAGLEQYF. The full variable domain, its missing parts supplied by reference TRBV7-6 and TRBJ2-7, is GAGVSQSPRYKVTKRGQDVALRCDPISGHVSLYWYRQALGQGPEFLTYFNYEAQQDKSGLPNDRFSAERPEGSISTLTIQRTEQRDSAMYRCASSLAGLEQYFGPGTRLTVT.

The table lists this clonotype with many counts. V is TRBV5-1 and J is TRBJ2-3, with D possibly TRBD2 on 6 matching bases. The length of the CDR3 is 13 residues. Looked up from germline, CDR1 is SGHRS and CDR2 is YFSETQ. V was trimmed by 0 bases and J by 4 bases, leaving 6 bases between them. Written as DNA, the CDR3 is TGCGCCAGCAGCTTGGCGGGGGCAGATACGCAGTATTTT. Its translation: CASSLAGADTQYF.

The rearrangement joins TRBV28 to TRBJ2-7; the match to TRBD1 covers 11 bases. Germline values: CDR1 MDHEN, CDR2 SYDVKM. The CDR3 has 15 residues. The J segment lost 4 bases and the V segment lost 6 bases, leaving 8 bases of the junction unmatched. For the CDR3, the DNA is TGTGCCAGCAGCCGGATCGGACAGGGGGCATACGAGCAGTACTTC. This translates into CASSRIGQGAYEQYF.

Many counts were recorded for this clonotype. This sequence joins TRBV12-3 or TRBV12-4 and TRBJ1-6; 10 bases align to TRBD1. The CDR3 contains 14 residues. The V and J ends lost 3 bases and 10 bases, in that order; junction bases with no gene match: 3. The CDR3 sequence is CASSLTGGRSPLHF. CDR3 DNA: TGTGCCAGCAGTTTGACAGGGGGCAGATCACCCCTCCACTTT.

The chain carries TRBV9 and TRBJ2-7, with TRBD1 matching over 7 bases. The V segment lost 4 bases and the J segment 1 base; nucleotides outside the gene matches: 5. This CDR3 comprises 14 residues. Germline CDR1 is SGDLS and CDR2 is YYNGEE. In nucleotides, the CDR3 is TGTGCCAGCAGCAAAGGGGGCTTATCCTACGAGCAGTACTTC. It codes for CASSKGGLSYEQYF. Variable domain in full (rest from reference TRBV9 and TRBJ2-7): DSGVTQTPKHLITATGQRVTLRCSPRSGDLSVYWYQQSLDQGLQFLIQYYNGEERAKGNILERFSAQQFPDLHSELNLSSLELGDSALYFCASSKGGLSYEQYFGPGTRLTVT.

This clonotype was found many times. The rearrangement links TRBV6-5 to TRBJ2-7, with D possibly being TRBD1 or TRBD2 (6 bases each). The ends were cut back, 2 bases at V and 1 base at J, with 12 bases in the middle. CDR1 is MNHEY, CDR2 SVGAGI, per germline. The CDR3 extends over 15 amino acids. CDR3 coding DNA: TGTGCCAGCAGTTACGCCCAGGGGACTTCCTACGAGCAGTACTTC. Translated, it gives CASSYAQGTSYEQYF.